The 28 T cell receptor beta chains reported below all come from one sample, sequenced in a study of CD8 T cell repertoires and HIV-1 epitope variants. Repertoires were generated with immunoSEQ multiplex PCR, while TCRdb's copy carries only in-frame clones and drops some. Of 4,000 to 6,000 clones in the sample, less than 70% are singletons; the top ten hold around 43%. Antigen specificity for these receptors is unknown. The sample comprised cultured CD8+ T cells derived from PBMCs. These receptors all stem from a male donor with HIV.

This chain joins TRBV6-6 and TRBJ2-1, with TRBD2 matching over 9 bases. The CDR3 length is 13 residues. Trimming removed 3 bases from V and 16 bases from J; junction bases left unmatched: 10. Germline CDR1 reads MNHNY; CDR2 reads SVGAGI (reference sequence). The CDR3 DNA reads as TGTGCCAGCAGTTATGAGGGACTAGCTCTTCAATTCTTC. The encoded protein is CASSYEGLALQFF.

CDR3 region: CASSPDRVAGNTIYF. CDR3 coding DNA: TGTGCCAGCAGCCCTGACAGGGTGGCTGGAAACACCATATATTTT. The chain carries TRBV28 and TRBJ1-3; 7 nucleotides line up with TRBD1. V trimming: 6 bases; J trimming: 2 bases; junction bases outside the gene matches: 7. Germline lookup yields CDR1 MDHEN and CDR2 SYDVKM. This CDR3 contains 15 residues.

The chain recombines TRBV2 with TRBJ2-2, with TRBD2 matching 8 bases. Germline-derived CDR1 and CDR2 are SNHLY and FYNNEI. The V segment lost 6 bases and the J segment 5 bases; nucleotides outside the gene matches: 8. The CDR3 is 15 amino acids. The CDR3 region has the DNA TGTGCCAGCAGAGCCAGCGGGGGCCTAACCGGGGAGCTGTTTTTT. As protein: CASRASGGLTGELFF.

The rearrangement joins TRBV7-9 to TRBJ1-2; D uncertain. Trimming left V 5 bases short and J 3 bases short, with 19 bases between. This CDR3 contains 16 residues. In germline, CDR1 is SEHNR, CDR2 FQNEAQ (reference sequence). DNA for the CDR3: TGTGCCAGCAGCCCTTGGCCGGTAGAATTGGACTATGGCTACACCTTC. Its translation is CASSPWPVELDYGYTF.

This chain connects TRBV11-2 to TRBJ2-2; D unresolved. The CDR3 is 15 amino acids. Germline CDR1 reads SGHAT; CDR2 reads FQNNGV. Trimming pared 2 bases from V and 5 bases from J, leaving 12 bases between. The CDR3 reads CASSLSEYGTGELFF. For the CDR3, the DNA is TGTGCCAGCAGCTTATCCGAGTATGGGACCGGGGAGCTGTTTTTT.

This clone occurred a few times. The gene calls are TRBV7-2 and TRBJ2-7; D possibly matches TRBD1 or TRBD2 (5 bases each). Deletions cut 4 bases from V and 2 bases from J, with 12 bases between. The CDR3 runs to 14 residues. Germline V gene sequence: CDR1 SGHTA, CDR2 FQGNSA. CDR3 residues: CASSYLGTAYEQYF. DNA for the CDR3: TGTGCCAGCAGCTACCTTGGGACGGCCTACGAGCAGTACTTC.

This chain joins TRBV5-4 and TRBJ2-4; 9 bases are a match to TRBD1. The germline V gene encodes CDR1 SGHNT and CDR2 YYREEE (reference sequence). This CDR3 has 15 residues. The V segment lost 3 bases and the J segment 2 bases; nucleotides outside the gene matches: 3. The CDR3 DNA reads TGTGCCAGCAGCTGGGGGACAGGGTCCAAAAACATTCAGTACTTC. Translating it yields CASSWGTGSKNIQYF. Full variable domain (remainder filled in from reference TRBV5-4 and TRBJ2-4): ETGVTQSPTHLIKTRGQQVTLRCSSQSGHNTVSWYQQALGQGPQFIFQYYREEENGRGNFPPRFSGLQFPNYSSELNVNALELDDSALYLCASSWGTGSKNIQYFGAGTRLSVL.

The chain combines TRBV28 with TRBJ1-2; TRBD1 is a possible D gene (6 bases). Germline V lookup: CDR1 MDHEN, CDR2 SYDVKM. The CDR3 consists of 13 residues. V was cut by 6 bases and J by 3 bases, with 11 bases left in between. The CDR3 DNA sequence: TGTGCCAGCAGCCAGGGGTCTCACTATGGCTACACCTTC. Its protein is CASSQGSHYGYTF.

This chain's CDR3 is CASSEGIAGDFNEQYF. CDR3 nucleotide sequence: TGTGCCAGCAGTGAAGGTATAGCGGGAGATTTCAACGAGCAGTACTTC. The gene calls are TRBV6-1 and TRBJ2-7, with 9 positions matching TRBD2. CDR1 is MNHNS and CDR2 is SASEGT in the germline V gene. Trimming at V came to 1 base and at J to 5 bases, leaving 9 bases not matched to a gene. This CDR3 is built from 16 residues.

This clone was seen a handful of times. The rearrangement links TRBV25-1 to TRBJ1-2, with D possibly being TRBD1 (6 bases). V was shortened by 2 bases and J by 8 bases, with 12 bases between the two germline ends. Germline V lookup: CDR1 MGHDK, CDR2 SYGVNS. This CDR3 spans 13 amino acids. CDR3 sequence (DNA): TGTGCCAGCAGTGAACCCCCAGGGGACGGCTACACCTTC. This codes for CASSEPPGDGYTF.

This rearrangement joins TRBV14 to TRBJ2-1, with D hard to call. The V end lost 1 base, the J end lost 0 bases, and 10 bases lay between the germline ends. CDR1 is SGHDN, CDR2 FVKESK, per germline. This CDR3 has 16 amino acids. The CDR3 loop reads CASSQVTSSSYNEQFF. CDR3 nucleotide sequence: TGTGCCAGCAGCCAAGTTACTTCTAGCTCCTACAATGAGCAGTTCTTC.

A note on this clone: At one of its ends the junction is not consistent with the germline gene, which may arise from a read error. The chain is built from TRBV5-5 and TRBJ1-2; D unresolved. Germline lookup yields CDR1 SGHKS and CDR2 YYEKEE (reference sequence). This CDR3 contains 16 residues. CDR3 sequence: CASSQDPPDLDYGYTF. Here the CDR3 DNA reads TGCGCCAGCAGCCAAGATCCCCCAGACTTGGACTATGGCTACACCTTC.

The chain carries TRBV7-8 and TRBJ2-5; either TRBD1 or TRBD2 may supply D (5 bases each). V was clipped by 5 bases and J by 4 bases, with 11 bases between them. The V gene's germline CDR1 is SGHVS and CDR2 FQNEAQ. CDR3 length: 13 amino acids. The CDR3 sequence: CASSPGTRETQYF. CDR3 sequence (DNA): TGTGCCAGCAGCCCGGGGACGCGAGAGACCCAGTACTTC. Full variable domain (remainder filled in from reference TRBV7-8 and TRBJ2-5): GAGVSQSPRYKVAKRGQDVALRCDPISGHVSLFWYQQALGQGPEFLTYFQNEAQLDKSGLPSDRFFAERPEGSVSTLKIQRTQQEDSAVYLCASSPGTRETQYFGPGTRLLVL.

CDR3 loop: CASSHIAGTGEQYF. The CDR3 nucleotides are TGTGCCAGCAGCCATATAGCAGGGACAGGGGAGCAGTACTTC. This chain connects TRBV7-2 to TRBJ2-7; 9 bases match TRBD1. This CDR3 comprises 14 residues. With V trimmed by 5 bases and J by 7 bases, 9 bases remained unmatched. Germline assignment: CDR1 SGHTA and CDR2 FQGNSA.

The chain links TRBV2 to TRBJ1-3; 11 bases are a match to TRBD1. The CDR3 runs to 17 residues. CDR1 SNHLY and CDR2 FYNNEI come from the germline V gene. The V and J ends lost 3 bases and 1 base, in that order; junction bases with no gene match: 5. CDR3 region: CASSDIGQGASGNTIYF. The CDR3 DNA sequence: TGTGCCAGCAGTGATATCGGACAGGGGGCTTCTGGAAACACCATATATTTT. Complete variable domain (other parts from reference TRBV2 and TRBJ1-3): EPEVTQTPSHQVTQMGQEVILRCVPISNHLYFYWYRQILGQKVEFLVSFYNNEISEKSEIFDDQFSVERPDGSNFTLKIRSTKLEDSAMYFCASSDIGQGASGNTIYFGEGSWLTVV.

This chain links TRBV29-1 with TRBJ2-5, with 7 bases identical to TRBD2. V gave up 6 bases and J gave up 3 bases; unmatched junction bases: 7. The V gene's germline CDR1 is SQVTM and CDR2 ANQGSEA. CDR3 length equals 13 residues. CDR3 coding DNA: TGCAGCGTCTGGACTAGTGAGGAAGAGACCCAGTACTTC. It yields the protein CSVWTSEEETQYF. Filled out from reference TRBV29-1 and TRBJ2-5, the complete variable domain reads SAVISQKPSRDICQRGTSLTIQCQVDSQVTMMFWYRQQPGQSLTLIATANQGSEATYESGFVIDKFPISRPNLTFSTLTVSNMSPEDSSIYLCSVWTSEEETQYFGPGTRLLVL.

The V gene is TRBV6-1, the J gene TRBJ2-7, with no clear D. V lost 5 bases and J lost 2, with 13 bases in between. Germline assignment: CDR1 MNHNS and CDR2 SASEGT. The CDR3 extends over 14 amino acids. The CDR3 DNA sequence: TGTGCCAGCAGTTCAGATGTCTCGGCCTACGAGCAGTACTTC. It specifies CASSSDVSAYEQYF.

This clone has just a few counts. The rearrangement joins TRBV28 to TRBJ2-7; 8 bases are shared with TRBD1. Trimming cost V 7 bases and J 5 bases; bases outside gene matches: 7. Germline V gene lookup returns CDR1 MDHEN and CDR2 SYDVKM. The CDR3 sequence is 13 residues long. The CDR3 DNA follows: TGTGCCAGCAAGGACAGGGTAATCAACGAGCAGTACTTC. Translation: CASKDRVINEQYF.

The V call is TRBV7-9, the J call TRBJ2-3; D unresolved. The CDR3 runs to 12 residues. Trimming left V 6 bases short and J 6 bases short, with 10 bases between. The germline CDR1 and CDR2 sequences are SEHNR and FQNEAQ (reference sequence). CDR3 bases: TGTGCCAGCAGGTTTAGGGCTGATACGCAGTATTTT. It specifies CASRFRADTQYF.

The chain carries TRBV6-1 and TRBJ1-4; D unclear. The CDR3 consists of 16 residues. Germline CDR1 is MNHNS and CDR2 is SASEGT. With 3 bases removed from V and 0 bases from J, the gap between germline ends came to 11 bases. The chain's CDR3 is CASSEVWPATNEKLFF. The DNA for the CDR3 is TGTGCCAGCAGTGAGGTCTGGCCGGCAACTAATGAAAAACTGTTTTTT.

There are a few counts of this clone. The chain is built from TRBV4-2 and TRBJ1-2; 9 nucleotides line up with TRBD1. V was pared by 5 bases and J by 4 bases, with 8 bases of the junction left unmatched. There are 15 residues in the CDR3. Germline V CDR1 and CDR2: LGHNA, YNFKEQ. The CDR3 spells CASSFTGGDGYGYTF. The DNA for the CDR3 is TGTGCCAGCAGCTTTACAGGGGGCGATGGCTATGGCTACACCTTC.

The chain uses TRBV19 and TRBJ2-1, with TRBD2 matching 8 bases. Germline CDR1 is LNHDA and CDR2 is SQIVND (reference sequence). J lost 0 bases, V lost 6 bases, and 4 bases had no gene match. This CDR3 has 15 residues. Here the CDR3 reads CASSLSGNSYNEQFF. As DNA, the CDR3 is TGTGCCAGTAGCCTTAGCGGGAACTCCTACAATGAGCAGTTCTTC.

This rearrangement joins TRBV11-2 to TRBJ2-1; D uncertain. The CDR3 sequence is 13 residues long. Trimming removed 0 bases at V and 9 bases at J, with 9 bases between. Germline V lookup: CDR1 SGHAT, CDR2 FQNNGV. In DNA, the CDR3 is TGTGCCAGCAGCTTAGACGGTGCCAGTGAGCAGTTCTTC. This sequence encodes CASSLDGASEQFF.

The V and J genes are TRBV5-4 and TRBJ1-1, with 8 positions matching TRBD1. The V segment lost 5 bases and the J segment 0 bases; nucleotides outside the gene matches: 12. The germline V gene has CDR1 SGHNT and CDR2 YYREEE (reference sequence). The CDR3 runs 17 residues. The CDR3 loop reads CASRPTGGFTMNTEAFF. The DNA of the CDR3 is TGTGCCAGCAGACCAACAGGGGGTTTTACGATGAACACTGAAGCTTTCTTT. Filled out from reference TRBV5-4 and TRBJ1-1, the complete variable domain reads ETGVTQSPTHLIKTRGQQVTLRCSSQSGHNTVSWYQQALGQGPQFIFQYYREEENGRGNFPPRFSGLQFPNYSSELNVNALELDDSALYLCASRPTGGFTMNTEAFFGQGTRLTVV.

The chain is built from TRBV19 and TRBJ2-1, with unresolved D. The V gene's germline CDR1 is LNHDA and CDR2 SQIVND (reference sequence). This CDR3 region has 15 residues. Trimming shortened V by 0 bases and J by 4 bases, and 10 bases separated the two germline ends. CDR3: CASSIELGPYNEQFF. The CDR3 nucleotides are TGTGCCAGTAGTATAGAATTGGGCCCATACAATGAGCAGTTCTTC.

The J gene is TRBJ2-1, the V gene TRBV11-2; TRBD2 aligns across 9 bases. The V segment lost 1 base and the J segment 1 base; nucleotides outside the gene matches: 8. Germline assignment: CDR1 SGHAT and CDR2 FQNNGV. CDR3 length: 18 amino acids. The CDR3 loop reads CASSLGRSSGISYNEQFF. CDR3 nucleotide sequence: TGTGCCAGCAGCTTAGGCCGATCTAGCGGGATTTCCTACAATGAGCAGTTCTTC.

V gene TRBV19 combines with J gene TRBJ1-5; 10 positions match TRBD1. The CDR3 consists of 16 residues. CDR1 is LNHDA, CDR2 SQIVND, per germline (reference sequence). Trimming cost V 3 bases and J 4 bases; bases outside gene matches: 6. CDR3 sequence (DNA): TGTGCCAGTAGTATTAGGACAGGGGGGAATAATCAGCCCCAGCATTTT. Translating it yields CASSIRTGGNNQPQHF.

The chain uses TRBV23-1 and TRBJ1-2; D gene ambiguous. TRBV23-1 is identified as an open reading frame with a role that is uncertain. The V end was cut by 6 bases, the J end by 3 bases, with 20 bases between. The CDR3 is 16 residues long. CDR3 amino acids: CASSQDPPDLDYGYTF. In nucleotides, the CDR3 is TGCGCCAGCAGCCAAGATCCCCCAGACTTGGACTATGGCTACACCTTC.